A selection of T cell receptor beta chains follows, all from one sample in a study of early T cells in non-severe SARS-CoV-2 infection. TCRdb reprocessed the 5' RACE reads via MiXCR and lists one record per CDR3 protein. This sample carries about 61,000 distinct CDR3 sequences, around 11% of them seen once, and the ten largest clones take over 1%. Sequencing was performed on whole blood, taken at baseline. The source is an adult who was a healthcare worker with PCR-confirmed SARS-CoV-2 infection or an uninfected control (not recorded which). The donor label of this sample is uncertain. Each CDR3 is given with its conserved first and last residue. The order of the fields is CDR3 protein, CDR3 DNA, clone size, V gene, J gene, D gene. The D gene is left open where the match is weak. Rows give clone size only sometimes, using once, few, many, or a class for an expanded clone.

cdr3_aa: CSASRATRSTDTQYF
cdr3_nt: TGCAGTGCTAGTCGGGCGACACGGAGCACAGATACGCAGTATTTT
clone_size: many
v_call: TRBV20-1
j_call: TRBJ2-3
d_call: NA

cdr3_aa: CASSPGQGLIQYF
cdr3_nt: TGTGCCAGCAGCCCTGGACAGGGACTCATTCAGTACTTC
clone_size: medium-sized
v_call: TRBV27
j_call: TRBJ2-4
d_call: TRBD1

cdr3_aa: CASSLGALGELFF
cdr3_nt: TGTGCCAGCAGTTTGGGGGCCCTTGGGGAGCTGTTTTTT
clone_size: NA
v_call: TRBV12-3/TRBV12-4
j_call: TRBJ2-2
d_call: NA

cdr3_aa: CASSQVPGGQFF
cdr3_nt: TGTGCCAGCAGCCAGGTTCCCGGGGGGCAGTTCTTC
clone_size: NA
v_call: TRBV12-3/TRBV12-4
j_call: TRBJ2-1
d_call: NA

cdr3_aa: CASTGNRNSPLHF
cdr3_nt: TGTGCCAGCACCGGGAACAGGAATTCACCCCTCCACTTT
clone_size: many
v_call: TRBV25-1
j_call: TRBJ1-6
d_call: NA

cdr3_aa: CASRTHSNYGYTF
cdr3_nt: TGTGCCAGCAGGACGCACAGCAACTATGGCTACACCTTC
clone_size: many
v_call: TRBV6-1
j_call: TRBJ1-2
d_call: NA

cdr3_aa: CASSYGQVYNEQFF
cdr3_nt: TGTGCCAGCAGTTACGGACAGGTATACAATGAGCAGTTCTTC
clone_size: many
v_call: TRBV6-2/TRBV6-3
j_call: TRBJ2-1
d_call: TRBD1

cdr3_aa: CASSVAPSEDTQYF
cdr3_nt: TGTGCCAGCAGCGTAGCCCCAAGTGAAGATACGCAGTATTTT
clone_size: NA
v_call: TRBV9
j_call: TRBJ2-3
d_call: NA

cdr3_aa: CASSLVGGAEQETQYF
cdr3_nt: TGTGCCAGCAGTTTGGTCGGGGGGGCCGAACAAGAGACCCAGTACTTC
clone_size: NA
v_call: TRBV12-3/TRBV12-4
j_call: TRBJ2-5
d_call: TRBD2

cdr3_aa: CASNPLGRNSNQPQHF
cdr3_nt: TGTGCCAGTAACCCATTGGGGCGAAATAGCAATCAGCCCCAGCATTTT
clone_size: NA
v_call: TRBV6-6
j_call: TRBJ1-5
d_call: NA

cdr3_aa: CASSLVPGDRYGYTF
cdr3_nt: TGCGCCAGCAGCTTGGTTCCAGGGGATCGGTATGGCTACACCTTC
clone_size: NA
v_call: TRBV5-1
j_call: TRBJ1-2
d_call: NA

cdr3_aa: CSVPRFVTDTQYF
cdr3_nt: TGCAGTGTTCCGCGCTTTGTCACAGATACGCAGTATTTT
clone_size: NA
v_call: TRBV20-1
j_call: TRBJ2-3
d_call: NA

cdr3_aa: CAWSEGFTDTQYF
cdr3_nt: TGTGCCTGGAGTGAGGGCTTTACAGATACGCAGTATTTT
clone_size: NA
v_call: TRBV30
j_call: TRBJ2-3
d_call: NA

cdr3_aa: CSVDRYNEQFF
cdr3_nt: TGCAGCGTTGACAGGTACAATGAGCAGTTCTTC
clone_size: NA
v_call: TRBV29-1
j_call: TRBJ2-1
d_call: NA

cdr3_aa: CSARDGTANEKLFF
cdr3_nt: TGCAGTGCTAGAGACGGGACGGCTAATGAAAAACTGTTTTTT
clone_size: NA
v_call: TRBV20-1
j_call: TRBJ1-4
d_call: NA

cdr3_aa: CASSPGRQGSSYGYTF
cdr3_nt: TGTGCCAGCAGTCCCGGCCGTCAGGGGTCCTCCTATGGCTACACCTTC
clone_size: few
v_call: TRBV12-3/TRBV12-4
j_call: TRBJ1-2
d_call: NA

cdr3_aa: CASSLASLYGYTF
cdr3_nt: TGTGCCAGCAGCTTAGCGTCTTTATATGGCTACACCTTC
clone_size: many
v_call: TRBV7-9
j_call: TRBJ1-2
d_call: NA

cdr3_aa: CASSYSSVWGDTQYF
cdr3_nt: TGTGCCAGCAGTTACTCCAGCGTATGGGGAGATACGCAGTATTTT
clone_size: many
v_call: TRBV6-5
j_call: TRBJ2-3
d_call: NA

cdr3_aa: CASSRGNSPLHF
cdr3_nt: TGTGCCAGCAGCCGGGGGAATTCACCCCTCCACTTT
clone_size: many
v_call: TRBV7-2
j_call: TRBJ1-6
d_call: NA

cdr3_aa: CASSTWTPEANYGYTF
cdr3_nt: TGTGCCAGCAGCACGTGGACTCCGGAGGCTAACTATGGCTACACCTTC
clone_size: few
v_call: TRBV11-2
j_call: TRBJ1-2
d_call: NA

cdr3_aa: CATMSEYTGELFF
cdr3_nt: TGTGCCACCATGTCGGAGTACACCGGGGAGCTGTTTTTT
clone_size: few
v_call: TRBV24-1
j_call: TRBJ2-2
d_call: NA

cdr3_aa: CASSLNRPNTEAFF
cdr3_nt: TGTGCCAGCAGTTTAAACCGGCCGAACACTGAAGCTTTCTTT
clone_size: many
v_call: TRBV12-3/TRBV12-4
j_call: TRBJ1-1
d_call: NA

cdr3_aa: CAISEQGIRNQPQHF
cdr3_nt: TGTGCCATCAGCGAGCAGGGAATCCGCAATCAGCCCCAGCATTTT
clone_size: NA
v_call: TRBV10-3
j_call: TRBJ1-5
d_call: NA

cdr3_aa: CASSDPRRNRGPTEAFF
cdr3_nt: TGTGCCAGCAGTGATCCCCGGCGGAACAGGGGGCCCACTGAAGCTTTCTTT
clone_size: few
v_call: TRBV6-1
j_call: TRBJ1-1
d_call: TRBD1

cdr3_aa: CASRIRDSRGYTF
cdr3_nt: TGTGCCAGCAGAATCCGGGACAGCCGGGGCTACACCTTC
clone_size: few
v_call: TRBV6-1
j_call: TRBJ1-2
d_call: TRBD1

cdr3_aa: CSVEGRGTADTQYF
cdr3_nt: TGCAGCGTTGAAGGTCGCGGGACAGCGGATACTCAGTACTTC
clone_size: NA
v_call: TRBV29-1
j_call: TRBJ2-4
d_call: NA

cdr3_aa: CASSPRDRVNQPQHF
cdr3_nt: TGTGCCAGCAGTCCCAGGGACAGAGTAAATCAGCCCCAGCATTTT
clone_size: few
v_call: TRBV7-8
j_call: TRBJ1-5
d_call: TRBD1

cdr3_aa: CASSSQVGTEAFF
cdr3_nt: TGTGCCAGCAGCTCGCAGGTGGGCACTGAAGCTTTCTTT
clone_size: few
v_call: TRBV7-3
j_call: TRBJ1-1
d_call: NA

cdr3_aa: CASSSKSGAQRDTQYF
cdr3_nt: TGCGCCAGCAGCTCAAAAAGCGGGGCCCAGAGAGATACGCAGTATTTT
clone_size: few
v_call: TRBV5-1
j_call: TRBJ2-3
d_call: TRBD2

cdr3_aa: CASSDKLAGAPLGTQYF
cdr3_nt: TGTGCCAGCAGCGATAAACTAGCGGGGGCGCCACTAGGTACGCAGTATTTT
clone_size: many
v_call: TRBV7-3
j_call: TRBJ2-3
d_call: TRBD2

cdr3_aa: CSAFEQGRNGELFF
cdr3_nt: TGCAGTGCCTTCGAGCAGGGGCGAAACGGGGAGCTGTTTTTT
clone_size: few
v_call: TRBV20-1
j_call: TRBJ2-2
d_call: NA

cdr3_aa: CASRYRDGFSGYTF
cdr3_nt: TGTGCCAGCAGGTACCGGGACGGCTTTTCCGGCTACACCTTC
clone_size: few
v_call: TRBV2
j_call: TRBJ1-2
d_call: NA

cdr3_aa: CASSLAAALSSYNEQFF
cdr3_nt: TGTGCCAGCAGCTTAGCCGCCGCATTGAGCTCCTACAATGAGCAGTTCTTC
clone_size: NA
v_call: TRBV11-2
j_call: TRBJ2-1
d_call: NA

cdr3_aa: CASSWGRGHIQYF
cdr3_nt: TGTGCCAGCAGTTGGGGTCGGGGGCACATTCAGTACTTC
clone_size: NA
v_call: TRBV12-3/TRBV12-4
j_call: TRBJ2-4
d_call: NA

cdr3_aa: CASSIAGGGTGSTDTQYF
cdr3_nt: TGTGCCAGTAGTATAGCTGGCGGGGGGACCGGTAGCACAGATACGCAGTATTTT
clone_size: NA
v_call: TRBV19
j_call: TRBJ2-3
d_call: TRBD2

cdr3_aa: CATSRRRQGRPNTEAFF
cdr3_nt: TGTGCCACCAGCCGCAGGAGACAGGGCAGACCGAACACTGAAGCTTTCTTT
clone_size: few
v_call: TRBV15
j_call: TRBJ1-1
d_call: TRBD1

cdr3_aa: CASRSKVVGPMRNTQYF
cdr3_nt: TGTGCCAGCAGATCGAAGGTGGTTGGACCTATGAGGAATACGCAGTATTTT
clone_size: NA
v_call: TRBV11-2
j_call: TRBJ2-3
d_call: NA

cdr3_aa: CSVQRGANTGELFF
cdr3_nt: TGCAGCGTTCAAAGAGGGGCGAACACCGGGGAGCTGTTTTTT
clone_size: NA
v_call: TRBV29-1
j_call: TRBJ2-2
d_call: NA

cdr3_aa: CASRDPTRGVTQYF
cdr3_nt: TGTGCCAGCAGAGATCCAACGAGGGGGGTGACCCAGTACTTC
clone_size: NA
v_call: TRBV6-5
j_call: TRBJ2-5
d_call: NA

cdr3_aa: CSVRTTGDTQYF
cdr3_nt: TGCAGCGTTCGCACGACTGGGGATACGCAGTATTTT
clone_size: NA
v_call: TRBV29-1
j_call: TRBJ2-3
d_call: NA

cdr3_aa: CSVHDRAVTEAFF
cdr3_nt: TGCAGCGTTCATGACAGGGCTGTCACTGAAGCTTTCTTT
clone_size: NA
v_call: TRBV29-1
j_call: TRBJ1-1
d_call: TRBD1

cdr3_aa: CASSSIWDTKEANYGYTF
cdr3_nt: TGTGCCAGCAGCTCAATATGGGACACAAAAGAAGCTAACTATGGCTACACCTTC
clone_size: NA
v_call: TRBV5-8
j_call: TRBJ1-2
d_call: NA

cdr3_aa: CASSLVGDTQYF
cdr3_nt: TGCGCCAGCAGCTTGGTGGGGGATACGCAGTATTTT
clone_size: few
v_call: TRBV5-1
j_call: TRBJ2-3
d_call: NA

cdr3_aa: CASSLLGGNSPLHF
cdr3_nt: TGTGCCAGCAGCTTATTAGGGGGTAATTCACCCCTCCACTTT
clone_size: few
v_call: TRBV7-6
j_call: TRBJ1-6
d_call: NA

cdr3_aa: CASSRRLPKTGMGETQYF
cdr3_nt: TGTGCCAGCAGCCGACGCTTACCCAAGACAGGGATGGGAGAGACCCAGTACTTC
clone_size: few
v_call: TRBV4-2
j_call: TRBJ2-5
d_call: TRBD1